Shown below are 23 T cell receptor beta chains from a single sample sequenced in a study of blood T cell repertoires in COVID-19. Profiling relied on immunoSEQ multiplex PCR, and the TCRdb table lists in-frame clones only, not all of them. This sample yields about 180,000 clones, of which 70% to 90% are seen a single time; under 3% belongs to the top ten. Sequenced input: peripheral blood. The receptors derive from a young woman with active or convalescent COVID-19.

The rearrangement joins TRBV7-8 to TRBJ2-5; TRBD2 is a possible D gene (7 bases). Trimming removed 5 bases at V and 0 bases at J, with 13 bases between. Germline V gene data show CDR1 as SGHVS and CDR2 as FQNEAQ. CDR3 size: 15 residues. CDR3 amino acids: CASSKWGGYQETQYF. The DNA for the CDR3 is TGTGCCAGCAGCAAGTGGGGGGGCTACCAAGAGACCCAGTACTTC.

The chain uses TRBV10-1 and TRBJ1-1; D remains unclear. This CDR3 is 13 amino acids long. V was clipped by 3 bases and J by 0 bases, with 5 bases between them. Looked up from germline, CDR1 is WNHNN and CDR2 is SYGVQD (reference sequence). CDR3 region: CASSDSLNTEAFF. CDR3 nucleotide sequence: TGCGCCAGCAGTGATTCGTTGAACACTGAAGCTTTCTTT.

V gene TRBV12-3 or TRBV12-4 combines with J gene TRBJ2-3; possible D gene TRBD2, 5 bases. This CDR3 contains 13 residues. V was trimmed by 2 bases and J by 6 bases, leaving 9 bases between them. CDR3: CASSLSLADTQYF. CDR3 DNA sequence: TGTGCCAGCAGTTTAAGTTTAGCGGATACGCAGTATTTT.

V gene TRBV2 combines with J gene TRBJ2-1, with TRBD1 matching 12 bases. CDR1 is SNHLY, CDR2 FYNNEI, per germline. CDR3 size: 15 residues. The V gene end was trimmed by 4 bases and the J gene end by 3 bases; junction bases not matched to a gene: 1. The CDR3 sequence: CASSGDRGLYNEQFF. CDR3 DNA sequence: TGTGCCAGCAGTGGGGACAGGGGGCTCTACAATGAGCAGTTCTTC.

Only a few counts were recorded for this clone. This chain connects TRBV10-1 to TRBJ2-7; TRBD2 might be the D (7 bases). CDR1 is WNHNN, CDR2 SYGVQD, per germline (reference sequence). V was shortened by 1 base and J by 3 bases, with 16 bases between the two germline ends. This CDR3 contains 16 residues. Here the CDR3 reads CASSEWPGGTGYEQYF. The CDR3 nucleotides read TGCGCCAGCAGTGAGTGGCCGGGGGGCACCGGCTACGAGCAGTACTTC.

This CDR3 reads CASSSGTANEKLFF. The CDR3 DNA reads TGTGCCAGCAGCTCCGGGACAGCTAATGAAAAACTGTTTTTT. V usage is TRBV3-1 (or the pseudogene TRBV3-2) and J usage is TRBJ1-4; 7 bases agree with TRBD1. The V segment lost 5 bases and the J segment 3 bases; nucleotides outside the gene matches: 3. Germline V CDR1 and CDR2: LGHDT, YNNKEL (reference sequence). The CDR3 length is 14 residues.

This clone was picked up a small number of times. The CDR3 DNA is TGTGCGACAACCTACACAGGTAACACTGAAGCTTTCTTT. It encodes CATTYTGNTEAFF. The chain couples TRBV19 to TRBJ1-1; D is possibly TRBD1 (5 bases). Germline-derived CDR1 and CDR2 are LNHDA and SQIVND (reference sequence). The CDR3 runs 13 residues.

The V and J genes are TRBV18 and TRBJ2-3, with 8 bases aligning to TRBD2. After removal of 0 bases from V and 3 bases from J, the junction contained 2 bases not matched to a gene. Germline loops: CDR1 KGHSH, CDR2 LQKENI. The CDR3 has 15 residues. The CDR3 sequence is CASSPPGGGTDTQYF. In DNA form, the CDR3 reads TGTGCCAGCTCACCACCGGGCGGGGGGACAGATACGCAGTATTTT.

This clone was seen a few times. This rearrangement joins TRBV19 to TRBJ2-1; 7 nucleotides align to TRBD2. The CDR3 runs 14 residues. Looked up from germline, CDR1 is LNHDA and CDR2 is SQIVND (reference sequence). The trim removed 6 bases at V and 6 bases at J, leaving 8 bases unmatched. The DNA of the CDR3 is TGTGCCAGTAGCCTCCAAACGGGAGGCAATGAGCAGTTCTTC. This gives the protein CASSLQTGGNEQFF. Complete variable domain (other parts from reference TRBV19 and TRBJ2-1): DGGITQSPKYLFRKEGQNVTLSCEQNLNHDAMYWYRQDPGQGLRLIYYSQIVNDFQKGDIAEGYSVSREKKESFPLTVTSAQKNPTAFYLCASSLQTGGNEQFFGPGTRLTVL.

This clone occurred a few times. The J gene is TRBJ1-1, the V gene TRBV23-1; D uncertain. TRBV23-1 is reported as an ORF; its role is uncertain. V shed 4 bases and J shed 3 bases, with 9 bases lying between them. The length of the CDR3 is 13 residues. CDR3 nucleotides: TGCGCCAGCAGTCCTGATGAGGACACTGAAGCTTTCTTT. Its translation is CASSPDEDTEAFF.

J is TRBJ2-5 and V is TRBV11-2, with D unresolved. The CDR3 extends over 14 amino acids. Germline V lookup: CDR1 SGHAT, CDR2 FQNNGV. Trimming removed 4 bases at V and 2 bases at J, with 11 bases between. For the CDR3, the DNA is TGTGCCAGCAGCTCCCGACACCGTCAAGAGACCCAGTACTTC. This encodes CASSSRHRQETQYF.

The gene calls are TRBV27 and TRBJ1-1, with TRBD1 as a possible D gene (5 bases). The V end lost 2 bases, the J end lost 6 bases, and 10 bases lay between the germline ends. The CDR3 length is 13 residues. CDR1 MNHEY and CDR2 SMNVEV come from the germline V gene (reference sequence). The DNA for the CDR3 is TGTGCCAGCAGTTTAACAGGAGGGCCTGAAGCTTTCTTT. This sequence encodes CASSLTGGPEAFF.

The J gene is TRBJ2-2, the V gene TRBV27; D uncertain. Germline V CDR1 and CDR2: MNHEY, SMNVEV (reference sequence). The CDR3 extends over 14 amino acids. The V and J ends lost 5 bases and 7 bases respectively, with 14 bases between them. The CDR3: CASSLYLRNGELFF. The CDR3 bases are TGTGCCAGCAGTCTTTATCTTCGTAACGGGGAGCTGTTTTTT.

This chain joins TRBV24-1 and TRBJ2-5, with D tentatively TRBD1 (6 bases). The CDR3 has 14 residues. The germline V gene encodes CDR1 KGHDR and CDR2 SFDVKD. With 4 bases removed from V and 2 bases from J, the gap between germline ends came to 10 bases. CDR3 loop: CATSDSRGQETQYF. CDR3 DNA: TGTGCCACCAGTGACAGCAGGGGACAAGAGACCCAGTACTTC.

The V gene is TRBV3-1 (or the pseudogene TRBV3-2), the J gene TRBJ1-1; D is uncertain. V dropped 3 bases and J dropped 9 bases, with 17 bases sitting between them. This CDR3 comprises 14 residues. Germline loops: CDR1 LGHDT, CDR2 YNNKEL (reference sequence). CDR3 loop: CASSQRLVSPKAFF. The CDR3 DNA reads TGTGCCAGCAGCCAGCGCCTCGTGAGTCCAAAAGCTTTCTTT.

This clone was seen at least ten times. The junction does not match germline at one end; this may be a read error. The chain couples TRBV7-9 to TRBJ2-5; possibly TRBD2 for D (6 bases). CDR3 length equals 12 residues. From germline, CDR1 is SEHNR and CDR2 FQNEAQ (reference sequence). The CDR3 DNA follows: TGTGCCAGCAGCTTGGGACCGGGACTGAATGACTTC. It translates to CASSLGPGLNDF.

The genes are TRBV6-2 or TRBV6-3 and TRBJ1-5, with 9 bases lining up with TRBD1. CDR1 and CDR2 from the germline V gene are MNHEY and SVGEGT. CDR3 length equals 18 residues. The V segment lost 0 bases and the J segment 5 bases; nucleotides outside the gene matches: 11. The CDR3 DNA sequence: TGTGCCAGCAGTTACTCGAGGCTAACAGGGGGCTGGGATCAGCCCCAGCATTTT. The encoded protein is CASSYSRLTGGWDQPQHF.

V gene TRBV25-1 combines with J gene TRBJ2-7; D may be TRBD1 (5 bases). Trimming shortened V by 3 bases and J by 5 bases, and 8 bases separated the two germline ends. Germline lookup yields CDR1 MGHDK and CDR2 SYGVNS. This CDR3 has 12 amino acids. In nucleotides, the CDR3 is TGTGCCAGCAGTGAGGCAGGGAACGAGCAGTACTTC. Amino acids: CASSEAGNEQYF.

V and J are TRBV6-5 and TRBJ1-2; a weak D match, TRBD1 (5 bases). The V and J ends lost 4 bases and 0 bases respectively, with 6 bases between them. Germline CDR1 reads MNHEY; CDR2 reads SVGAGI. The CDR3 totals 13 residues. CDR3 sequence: CASSLQANYGYTF. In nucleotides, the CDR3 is TGTGCCAGCAGTTTACAGGCTAACTATGGCTACACCTTC.

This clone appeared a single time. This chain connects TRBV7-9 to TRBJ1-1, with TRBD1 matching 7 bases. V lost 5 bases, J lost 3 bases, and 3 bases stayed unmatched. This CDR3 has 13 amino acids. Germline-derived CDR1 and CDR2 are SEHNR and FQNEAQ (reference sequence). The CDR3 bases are TGTGCCAGCAGCCATCAGGGGGACACTGAAGCTTTCTTT. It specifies CASSHQGDTEAFF.

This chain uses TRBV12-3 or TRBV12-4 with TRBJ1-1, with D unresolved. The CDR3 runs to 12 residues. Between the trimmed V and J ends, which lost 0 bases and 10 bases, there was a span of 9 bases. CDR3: CASSLARWVAFF. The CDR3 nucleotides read TGTGCCAGCAGTTTAGCGAGGTGGGTAGCTTTCTTT.

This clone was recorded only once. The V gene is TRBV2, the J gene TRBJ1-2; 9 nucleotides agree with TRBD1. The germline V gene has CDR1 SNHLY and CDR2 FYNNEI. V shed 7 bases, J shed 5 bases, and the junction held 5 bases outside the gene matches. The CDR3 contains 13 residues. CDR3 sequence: CASTEGTGYGYTF. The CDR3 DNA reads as TGTGCCAGCACTGAGGGGACAGGGTATGGCTACACCTTC. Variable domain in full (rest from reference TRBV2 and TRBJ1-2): EPEVTQTPSHQVTQMGQEVILRCVPISNHLYFYWYRQILGQKVEFLVSFYNNEISEKSEIFDDQFSVERPDGSNFTLKIRSTKLEDSAMYFCASTEGTGYGYTFGSGTRLTVV.

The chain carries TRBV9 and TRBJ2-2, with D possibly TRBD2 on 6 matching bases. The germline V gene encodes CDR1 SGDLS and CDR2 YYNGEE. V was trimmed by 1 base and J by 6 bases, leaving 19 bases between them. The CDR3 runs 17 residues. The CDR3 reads CASSVLGGYDTSGELFF. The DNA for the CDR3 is TGTGCCAGCAGCGTACTCGGGGGATATGATACGTCCGGGGAGCTGTTTTTT.